The source of this T cell receptor beta chain is a study of T cell repertoires in cytomegalovirus infection (dated by TCRdb to about 2019). General notes on the study: Alongside well-studied HLA-B-restricted epitopes, the peptide stimulations were aimed at recently identified HLA-C-restricted CMV epitopes, whose presentation resists viral immunomodulation. The HLA type of each donor mattered for the analysis, because public TCR beta signatures pointed to carriage of CMV infection along with the matching HLA type.

General findings and caveats noted by the study authors: The ex vivo response was dominated by HLA-C-restricted CMV-specific TCR beta clonotypes, which also provided the single most frequent clonotype in two of eight donors. Cumulative frequency of public TCR beta family members discriminated carriers of CMV infection plus the relevant HLA type in this cohort and an independent approximately 360-donor cohort.

The junction shows trimming of 2 bases on V and 3 bases on J, plus 13 bases between the germline ends. There are 16 amino acids in the CDR3, from cysteine to phenylalanine inclusive. Just the 48-base CDR3 DNA is kept, in frame starting at base 1. From the germline V gene (reference sequence), CDR1 is SEHNR and CDR2 is FQNEAQ. The run used an Illumina HiSeq 1500. TCRdb redid the processing of the public reads, applying fastp at Q25 and MiXCR, and retained in-frame beta chains. When rows share a CDR3 protein, they turn into one entry using the most common DNA and genes. The sample table shows about 890,000 distinct CDR3 sequences, and around 32% are seen once. The ten top clones hold around 15% of the sample. On this clonotype itself: Its antigen specificity is not known. Base-call qualities are not available, and no considerably larger clone is one nucleotide away.

Reading the label with the study, this specimen's treatment or condition is: in vitro stimulation with specific CMV peptide epitopes to enrich CMV-specific T cells. This clonotype was sampled from a human donor in good health (CMV status not recorded). Some clones in this sample may be carry-over from other donors' samples. The sequence is built from TRBV7-9 and TRBJ1-4, with the D gene uncertain. This specimen was cultured CD8+ T cells from PBMCs, taken from culture after CMV antigen stimulation. The base sequence is TGTGCCAGCAGCTTACGACGGTTCTCCTCTAATGAAAAACTGTTTTTT. It codes for CASSLRRFSSNEKLFF.